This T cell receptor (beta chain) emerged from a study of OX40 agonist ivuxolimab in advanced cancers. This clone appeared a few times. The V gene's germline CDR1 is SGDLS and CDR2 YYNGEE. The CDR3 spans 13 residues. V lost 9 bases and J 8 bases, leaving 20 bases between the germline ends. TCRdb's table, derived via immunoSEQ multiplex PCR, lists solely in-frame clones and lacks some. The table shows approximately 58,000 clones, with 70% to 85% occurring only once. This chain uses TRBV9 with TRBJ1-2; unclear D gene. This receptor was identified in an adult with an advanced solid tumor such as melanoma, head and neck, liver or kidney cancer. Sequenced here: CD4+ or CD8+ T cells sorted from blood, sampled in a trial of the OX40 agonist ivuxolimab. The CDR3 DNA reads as TGTGCCACACGCGACATGGCCGCCCTCGGCTACACCTTC. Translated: CATRDMAALGYTF.